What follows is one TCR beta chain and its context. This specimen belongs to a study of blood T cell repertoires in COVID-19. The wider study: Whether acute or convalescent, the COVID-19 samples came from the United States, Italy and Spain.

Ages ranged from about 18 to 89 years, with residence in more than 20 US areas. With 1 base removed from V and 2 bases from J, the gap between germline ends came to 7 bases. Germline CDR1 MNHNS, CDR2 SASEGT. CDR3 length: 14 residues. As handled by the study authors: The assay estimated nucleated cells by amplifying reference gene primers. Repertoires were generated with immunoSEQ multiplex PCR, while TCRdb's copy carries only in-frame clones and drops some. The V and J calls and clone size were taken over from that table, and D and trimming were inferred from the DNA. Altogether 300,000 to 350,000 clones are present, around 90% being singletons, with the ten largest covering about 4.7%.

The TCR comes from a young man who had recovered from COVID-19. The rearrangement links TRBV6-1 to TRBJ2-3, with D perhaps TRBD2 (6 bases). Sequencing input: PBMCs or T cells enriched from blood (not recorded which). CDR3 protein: CASSEVDYTDTQYF. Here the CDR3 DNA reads TGTGCCAGCAGTGAAGTGGACTACACAGATACGCAGTATTTT.